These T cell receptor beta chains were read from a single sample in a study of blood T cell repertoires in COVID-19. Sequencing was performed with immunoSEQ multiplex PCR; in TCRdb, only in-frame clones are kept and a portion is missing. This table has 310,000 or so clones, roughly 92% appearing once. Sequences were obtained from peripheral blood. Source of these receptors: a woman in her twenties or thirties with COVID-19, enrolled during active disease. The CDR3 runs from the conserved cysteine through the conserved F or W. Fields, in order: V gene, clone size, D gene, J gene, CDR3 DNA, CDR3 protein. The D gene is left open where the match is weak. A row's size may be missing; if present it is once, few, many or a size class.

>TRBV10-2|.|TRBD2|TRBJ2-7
TGCGCCATCCTTCTAGCGGGAGCCTACGAGCAGTACTTC
CAILLAGAYEQYF
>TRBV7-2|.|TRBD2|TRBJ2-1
TGTGCCAGCAGCTCGACTAGCTTTAAGGATGAGCAGTTCTTC
CASSSTSFKDEQFF
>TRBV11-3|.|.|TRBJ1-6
TGTGCCAGCAGCTTAGACGGGAATTCACCCCTCCACTTT
CASSLDGNSPLHF
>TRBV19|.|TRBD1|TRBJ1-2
TGTGCCAGTAGTGTCGGGACAGGGAAAAAGGATGGCTACACCTTC
CASSVGTGKKDGYTF
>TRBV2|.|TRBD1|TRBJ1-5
TGTGCCAGCGGGGGACAGGGCCTTTATAGCAATCAGCCCCAGCATTTT
CASGGQGLYSNQPQHF
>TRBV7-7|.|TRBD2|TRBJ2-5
TGTGCCAGCAGCTTAGGGGGACTAGCGGGAGGATACCTCCAAGAGACCCAGTACTTC
CASSLGGLAGGYLQETQYF
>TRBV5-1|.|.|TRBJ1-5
TGCGCCAGCAGCTTGGGGGCAGGGAATCAGCCCCAGCATTTT
CASSLGAGNQPQHF
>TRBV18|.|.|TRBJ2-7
TGTGCCAGCTCAGACCCGGCGGGTAGTTCCTACGAGCAGTACTTC
CASSDPAGSSYEQYF
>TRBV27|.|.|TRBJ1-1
TGTGCCAGCGTGTCGGGGACACAAGAAGCTTTCTTT
CASVSGTQEAFF
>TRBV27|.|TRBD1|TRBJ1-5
TGTGCCAGCAGTTTATCGCTTCCAGGGACAGGGGTTCAGCCCCAGCATTTT
CASSLSLPGTGVQPQHF
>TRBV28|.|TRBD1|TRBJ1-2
TGTGCCAGCAGTCCGGGGGACAGGTCAAGGGGCTACACCTTC
CASSPGDRSRGYTF
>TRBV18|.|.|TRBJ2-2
TGTGCCAGCTCACTGGCGGGGAACTGGCTAGAAAACACCGGGGAGCTGTTTTTT
CASSLAGNWLENTGELFF
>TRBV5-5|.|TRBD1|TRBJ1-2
TGTGCCAGCAGCTTGAGGGACAGGGACTATGGCTACACCTTC
CASSLRDRDYGYTF
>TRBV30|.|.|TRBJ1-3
TGTGCCTGGAGGGGGCTGGGAAACACCATATATTTT
CAWRGLGNTIYF
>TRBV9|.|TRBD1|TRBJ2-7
TGTGCCAGCAGCCCCTCCGGGACAGAGACCTACGAGCAGTACTTC
CASSPSGTETYEQYF
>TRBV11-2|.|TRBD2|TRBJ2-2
TGTGCCAGCAGCCACGGACTAGTATCTGGCGGGGAGCTGTTTTTT
CASSHGLVSGGELFF
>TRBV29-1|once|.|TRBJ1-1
TGCAGCGCCCAGGTTCTTAACACTGAAGCTTTCTTT
CSAQVLNTEAFF
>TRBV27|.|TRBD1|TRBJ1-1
TGTGCCAGCAACGTTAACCCGGGACAGTGGGGCCCTGAAGCTTTCTTT
CASNVNPGQWGPEAFF
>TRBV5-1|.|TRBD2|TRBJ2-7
TGCGCCAGCAGCTTGGTGCTGACGGGAGGGCCCCGGGACGAGCAGTACTTC
CASSLVLTGGPRDEQYF
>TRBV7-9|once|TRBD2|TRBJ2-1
TGTGCCAGCAGCCGACCGGGCGGGACTAGCTCCAATGAGCAGTTCTTC
CASSRPGGTSSNEQFF
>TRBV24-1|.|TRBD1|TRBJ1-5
TGTGCCACCAGTGTGACAGGGTCGGATCAGCCCCAGCATTTT
CATSVTGSDQPQHF
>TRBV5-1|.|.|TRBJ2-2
TGCGCCAGCCAACGAGGGGGAGAGGGCACCGGGGAGCTGTTTTTT
CASQRGGEGTGELFF
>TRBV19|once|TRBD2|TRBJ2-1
TGTGCCAGTATCAGCGGGGTGGGCAATGAGCAGTTCTTC
CASISGVGNEQFF
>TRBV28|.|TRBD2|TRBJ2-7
TGTGCCAGCAGTGAGACTAGCGTAACCTACGAGCAGTACTTC
CASSETSVTYEQYF
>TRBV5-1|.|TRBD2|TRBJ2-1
TGCGCCAGCAGCTTGGCCGGACTAGCTACCTACAATGAGCAGTTCTTC
CASSLAGLATYNEQFF
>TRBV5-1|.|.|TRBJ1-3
TGCGCCAGCAGCTTGGAGGCGGGTGCGAGGGGAAACACCATATATTTT
CASSLEAGARGNTIYF
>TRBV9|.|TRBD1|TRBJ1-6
TGTGCCAGCAGCGATCAAAACAGGGGCTCACCCCTCCACTTT
CASSDQNRGSPLHF
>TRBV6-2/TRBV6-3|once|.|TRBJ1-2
TGTGCCAGCAGTTTCGCCTGGGGGGGACTTAACTATGGCTACACCTTC
CASSFAWGGLNYGYTF
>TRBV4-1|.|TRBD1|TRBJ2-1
TGCGCCAGCAGCCAAGTGGGGACAGGGGGTATCTATGAGCAGTTCTTC
CASSQVGTGGIYEQFF
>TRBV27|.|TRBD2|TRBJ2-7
TGTGCCAGCAGTGATAGCGGGAGCGCCTCCTACGAGCAGTACTTC
CASSDSGSASYEQYF
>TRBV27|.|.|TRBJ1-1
TGTGCCAGCAGGCAGGCGGGTAACACTGAAGCTTTCTTT
CASRQAGNTEAFF
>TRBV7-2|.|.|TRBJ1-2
TGTGCCAGCAGCTTATTCGGGGAAGCTAACTATGGCTACACCTTC
CASSLFGEANYGYTF
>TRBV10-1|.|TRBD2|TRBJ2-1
TGCGCCAGCAGTGAGAAGGGACTAGCGGGAGTCAATGAGCAGTTCTTC
CASSEKGLAGVNEQFF
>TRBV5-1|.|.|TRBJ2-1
TGCGCCAGCAGCTCCGGTGGGAGCGGAGGCCACAATGAGCAGTTCTTC
CASSSGGSGGHNEQFF
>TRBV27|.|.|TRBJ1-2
TGTGCCAGCAGGCCCAGCGCATACTATGGCTACACCTTC
CASRPSAYYGYTF
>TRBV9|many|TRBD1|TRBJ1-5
TGTGCCAGCAGCGAGGGACAGGGGTACAATCAGCCCCAGCATTTT
CASSEGQGYNQPQHF